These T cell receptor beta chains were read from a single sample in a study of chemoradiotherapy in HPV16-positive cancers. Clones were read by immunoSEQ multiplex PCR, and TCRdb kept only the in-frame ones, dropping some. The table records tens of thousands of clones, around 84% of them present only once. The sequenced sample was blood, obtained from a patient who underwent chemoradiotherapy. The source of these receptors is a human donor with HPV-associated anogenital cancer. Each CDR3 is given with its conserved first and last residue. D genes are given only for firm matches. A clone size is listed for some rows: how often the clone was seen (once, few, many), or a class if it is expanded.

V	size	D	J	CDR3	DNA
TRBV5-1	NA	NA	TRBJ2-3	CASSFGIGGQSTDTQYF	TGCGCCAGCAGCTTCGGAATCGGGGGCCAAAGCACAGATACGCAGTATTTT
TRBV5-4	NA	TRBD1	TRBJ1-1	CASSSGTGGTEAFF	TGTGCCAGCAGCTCCGGGACAGGGGGGACTGAAGCTTTCTTT
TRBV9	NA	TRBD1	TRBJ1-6	CASSVNRGFGSPLHF	TGTGCCAGCAGCGTGAACAGGGGTTTTGGTTCACCCCTCCACTTT
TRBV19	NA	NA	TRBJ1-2	CASSIDWGIADGYTF	TGTGCCAGTAGTATAGATTGGGGGATTGCGGATGGCTACACCTTC
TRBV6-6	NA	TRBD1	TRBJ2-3	CASRNPLGTGTDTQYF	TGTGCCAGCAGGAACCCTCTTGGGACAGGTACAGATACGCAGTATTTT
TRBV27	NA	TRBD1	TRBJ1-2	CASSLTGGAHYTF	TGTGCCAGCAGTTTAACAGGGGGCGCGCACTACACCTTC
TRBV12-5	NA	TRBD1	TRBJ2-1	CASGRQGANNEQFF	TGTGCTAGTGGTCGACAGGGGGCGAACAATGAGCAGTTCTTC
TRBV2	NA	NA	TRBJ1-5	CASSETGANHQPQHF	TGTGCCAGCAGTGAAACGGGGGCGAACCATCAGCCCCAGCATTTT
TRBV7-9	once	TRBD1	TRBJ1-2	CASSSGQGQAYGYTF	TGTGCCAGCAGCTCAGGACAGGGTCAGGCTTATGGCTACACCTTC
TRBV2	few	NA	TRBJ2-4	CASSEAPMAIQYF	TGTGCCAGCAGTGAAGCCCCCATGGCCATTCAGTACTTC
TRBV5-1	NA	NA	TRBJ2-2	CASSFESGNTGELFF	TGCGCCAGCAGCTTCGAGTCAGGGAACACCGGGGAGCTGTTTTTT
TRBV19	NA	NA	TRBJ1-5	CASTKGSQPQHF	TGTGCCAGTACGAAGGGGAGTCAGCCCCAGCATTTT
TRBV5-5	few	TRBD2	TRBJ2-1	CASSLQRGAGPRDEQFF	TGTGCCAGCAGCTTACAGCGGGGGGCCGGCCCCCGGGATGAGCAGTTCTTC
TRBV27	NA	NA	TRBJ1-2	CASATSSNYGYTF	TGTGCCAGCGCAACATCGTCTAACTATGGCTACACCTTC
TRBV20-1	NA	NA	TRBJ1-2	CSAGGQSYTF	TGCAGCGCTGGGGGTCAAAGCTACACCTTC
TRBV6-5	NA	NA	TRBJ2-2	CASRGGGGPPGELFF	TGTGCCAGCAGGGGGGGCGGGGGCCCCCCCGGGGAGCTGTTTTTT
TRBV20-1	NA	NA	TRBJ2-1	CSARGTNEQFF	TGCAGTGCTAGAGGTACGAATGAGCAGTTCTTC
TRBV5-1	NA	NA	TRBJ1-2	CASSWTGSSDYGYTF	TGCGCCAGCAGCTGGACGGGGTCCAGTGACTATGGCTACACCTTC